The clone carrying this T cell receptor beta chain was detected only a few times. The data belong to a study of memory CD4+ T cells and cytomegalovirus serostatus. Single viable CD3+CD4+CD8-CD45RO+ cells were sorted as the memory CD4+ T cells. The V segment lost 8 bases and the J segment 0 bases; nucleotides outside the gene matches: 5. CDR3 length: 15 amino acids. From germline, CDR1 is MNHNS and CDR2 SASEGT. The method was immunoSEQ multiplex PCR; TCRdb's version includes in-frame clones alone and lacks a portion of them. Altogether some 52,000 clones are present, around 81% being singletons, with the ten largest covering 1.6%.

This TCR came from an adult in good health and CMV-seronegative. V and J are TRBV6-1 and TRBJ2-2; 8 positions agree with TRBD1. The sample comprised memory CD4+ T cells from blood. This chain's CDR3 is CASGQGAANTGELFF. In DNA, the CDR3 is TGTGCCAGCGGTCAGGGGGCCGCGAACACCGGGGAGCTGTTTTTT.